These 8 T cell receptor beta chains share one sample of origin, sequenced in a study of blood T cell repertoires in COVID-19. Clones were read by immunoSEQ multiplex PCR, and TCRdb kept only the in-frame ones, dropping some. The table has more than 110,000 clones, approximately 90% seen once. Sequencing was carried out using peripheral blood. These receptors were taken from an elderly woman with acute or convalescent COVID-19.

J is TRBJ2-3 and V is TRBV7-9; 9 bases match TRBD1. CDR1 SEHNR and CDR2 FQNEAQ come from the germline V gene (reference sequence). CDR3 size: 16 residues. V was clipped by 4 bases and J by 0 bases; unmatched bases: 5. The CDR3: CASSSGQGRSTDTQYF. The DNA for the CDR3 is TGTGCCAGCAGCTCAGGACAGGGGCGAAGCACAGATACGCAGTATTTT.

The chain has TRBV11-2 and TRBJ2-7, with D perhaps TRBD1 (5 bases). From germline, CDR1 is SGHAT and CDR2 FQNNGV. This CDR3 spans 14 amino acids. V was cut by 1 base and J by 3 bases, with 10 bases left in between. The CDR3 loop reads CASSLGARVYEQYF. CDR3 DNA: TGTGCCAGCAGCTTAGGGGCCAGGGTCTACGAGCAGTACTTC.

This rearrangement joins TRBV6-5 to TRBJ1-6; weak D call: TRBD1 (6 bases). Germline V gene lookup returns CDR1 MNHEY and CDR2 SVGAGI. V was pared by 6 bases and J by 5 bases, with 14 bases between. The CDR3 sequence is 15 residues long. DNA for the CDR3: TGTGCCAGCAGCCGACAGGAGATCGATAATTCACCCCTCCACTTT. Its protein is CASSRQEIDNSPLHF.

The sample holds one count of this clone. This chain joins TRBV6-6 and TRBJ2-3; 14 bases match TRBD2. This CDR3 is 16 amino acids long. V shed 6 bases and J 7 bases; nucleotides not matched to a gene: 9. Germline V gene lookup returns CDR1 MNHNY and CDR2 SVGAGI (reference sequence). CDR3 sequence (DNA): TGTGCCAGCAGCCCACTGGGACTAGCGGGGGTCAATACGCAGTATTTT. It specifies CASSPLGLAGVNTQYF.

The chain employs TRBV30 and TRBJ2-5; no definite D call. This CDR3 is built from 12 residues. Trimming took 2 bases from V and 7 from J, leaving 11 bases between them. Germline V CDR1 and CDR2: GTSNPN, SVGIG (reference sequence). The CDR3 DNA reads TGTGCCTGGAGTTTGTACAGTGGGACCCAGTACTTC. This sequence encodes CAWSLYSGTQYF.

CDR3: CASSVYWQGNQPQHF. CDR3 coding DNA: TGTGCCAGCAGCGTCTATTGGCAGGGCAATCAGCCCCAGCATTTT. The rearrangement joins TRBV5-5 to TRBJ1-5; no clear D gene. Per the germline V gene, CDR1 is SGHKS and CDR2 is YYEKEE (reference sequence). The CDR3 spans 15 residues. Deletions cut 4 bases from V and 2 bases from J, with 13 bases between.

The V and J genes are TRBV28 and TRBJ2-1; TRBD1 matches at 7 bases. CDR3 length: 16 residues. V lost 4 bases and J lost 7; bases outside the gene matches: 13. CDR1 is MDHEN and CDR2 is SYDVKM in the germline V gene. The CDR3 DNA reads TGTGCCAGCAGTTCCCCCTCCGACAGGGTAGGTAATGAGCAGTTCTTC. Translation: CASSSPSDRVGNEQFF.

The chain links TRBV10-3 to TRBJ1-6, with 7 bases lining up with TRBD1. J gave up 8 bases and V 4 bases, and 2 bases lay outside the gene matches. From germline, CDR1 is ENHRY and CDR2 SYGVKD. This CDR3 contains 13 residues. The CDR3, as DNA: TGTGCCATCAGTGGACAGGGAGATTCACCCCTCCACTTT. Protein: CAISGQGDSPLHF.